The clone carrying this T cell receptor beta chain was seen more than once but under ten times. Antigen: not known. Regions amplified from RNA transcripts were the TCR beta CDR3 regions. The HTBI primer set drove a first-round RT-PCR of the TCR CDR3. From the multiplex PCR reads, TCRdb called clonotypes with MiXCR, one entry per CDR3 protein. Of around 720,000 distinct CDR3 sequences in the sample, around 40% were seen once. This sample is drawn from a study of T cells in Graves' hyperthyroidism and ophthalmopathy. Study-level findings and limits: Blood samples included most of the expanded thyroid clonotypes exceeding 0.001.

The CDR3 sequence is 15 residues long. The V end was cut by 6 bases, the J end by 8 bases, with 19 bases between. In germline, CDR1 is SGHDN, CDR2 FVKESK. The hyperthyroidism was newly diagnosed and had lasted under 2 months; the patients were aged 18 to 65. Diagnoses were established using clinical symptoms, serum thyroxine and TRAb, thyroid ultrasound and orbital computed tomography. The sample taken for sequencing was blood. J is TRBJ1-4 and V is TRBV14; D remains unclear. The sequence came from a middle-aged woman with Graves' hyperthyroidism. This CDR3 reads CASSGLRGEGEKLFF. As DNA, the CDR3 is TGTGCCAGCAGTGGACTTCGTGGGGAAGGAGAAAAACTGTTTTTT.